A single sample is the source of the 17 T cell receptor beta chains below, sequenced in a study of T cell repertoires and HLA-DP antigens. After about 14 days' expansion, CD4+ cells were restimulated approximately 22 h with HeLa expressing allogeneic DPB1. Stimulation used HeLa cells expressing transduced HLA-DPA1/DPB1, HLA-DM, invariant chain and CD80. Clones were sequenced by immunoSEQ multiplex PCR, and TCRdb holds only the in-frame ones, with some missing. Found here are about 2,000 clones, roughly 70% of them singletons; the top ten hold 45%. Sequencing input: CD137- CD4+ T cells from cultured PBMCs. These receptors all come from a man in his fifties or sixties in good health and CMV-seronegative.

This clone showed up just once. The gene calls are TRBV6-8 and TRBJ1-5, with D unclear. Trimming pared 0 bases from V and 0 bases from J, leaving 6 bases between. Looked up from germline, CDR1 is MNHGY and CDR2 is SAAAGT. The CDR3 consists of 15 residues. CDR3 region: CASSYSGNSNQPQHF. CDR3 DNA: TGTGCCAGCAGTTACTCGGGTAATAGCAATCAGCCCCAGCATTTT.

The chain combines TRBV27 with TRBJ2-3, with D tentatively TRBD1 (6 bases). The CDR3 runs 16 residues. Germline V gene data show CDR1 as MNHEY and CDR2 as SMNVEV (reference sequence). Trimming shortened V by 4 bases and J by 4 bases, and 18 bases separated the two germline ends. The CDR3 nucleotides are TGTGCCAGCAGTTGGACGATCAGGGGAATCGCAGATACGCAGTATTTT. This sequence encodes CASSWTIRGIADTQYF.

The chain couples TRBV30 to TRBJ1-1; 10 bases agree with TRBD1. The V and J ends lost 3 bases and 3 bases, in that order; junction bases with no gene match: 7. Germline lookup yields CDR1 GTSNPN and CDR2 SVGIG (reference sequence). This CDR3 region has 15 residues. CDR3: CAWSSWDRGYTEAFF. The CDR3 DNA is TGTGCCTGGAGCAGCTGGGACAGGGGATACACTGAAGCTTTCTTT.

This chain uses TRBV29-1 with TRBJ2-1; TRBD2 agrees at 8 bases. CDR1 SQVTM and CDR2 ANQGSEA come from the germline V gene. CDR3 length: 19 amino acids. The trim removed 0 bases at V and 7 bases at J, leaving 20 bases unmatched. The CDR3 region has the DNA TGCAGCGTTGAAGAGAGGGGGGGCGGGAGGCCGCAGGGAGGGAATGAGCAGTTCTTC. It encodes CSVEERGGGRPQGGNEQFF.

This chain's CDR3 is CASSIIGTSGYEQYF. The CDR3 DNA sequence: TGTGCCAGTAGTATAATAGGAACAAGCGGCTACGAGCAGTACTTC. This sequence joins TRBV19 and TRBJ2-7, with TRBD2 as a possible D gene (5 bases). Germline V CDR1 and CDR2: LNHDA, SQIVND (reference sequence). V lost 2 bases to trimming and J lost 3 bases, with 14 bases between them. The length of the CDR3 is 15 residues.

In this sample, this clone turned up a few times. The chain links TRBV2 to TRBJ1-4; unclear D gene. The germline gives CDR1 SNHLY, CDR2 FYNNEI. This CDR3 is built from 14 residues. V lost 2 bases and J 7 bases, leaving 11 bases between the germline ends. In DNA, the CDR3 is TGTGCCAGCAGTGAATGGGCGGTTCGTGAAAAACTGTTTTTT. Encoded protein: CASSEWAVREKLFF.

The chain has TRBV7-2 and TRBJ1-1; weak D call: TRBD1 (5 bases). Germline V lookup: CDR1 SGHTA, CDR2 FQGNSA. V lost 8 bases, J lost 1 base, and 11 bases lay in between. The CDR3 consists of 13 residues. As DNA, the CDR3 is TGTGCCAGCTCGTTACAGGAGAACACTGAAGCTTTCTTT. Protein: CASSLQENTEAFF.

The chain links TRBV4-3 to TRBJ2-1; 9 bases agree with TRBD2. Looked up from germline, CDR1 is LGHNA and CDR2 is YSLEER. The CDR3 totals 15 residues. V shed 1 base, J shed 9 bases, and the junction held 7 bases outside the gene matches. DNA for the CDR3: TGCGCCAGCAGCCAAGGAGGGGGGACTAGCAGTGAGCAGTTCTTC. Amino acids: CASSQGGGTSSEQFF.

The chain is built from TRBV27 and TRBJ2-7; no firm D call. The CDR3 sequence is 13 residues long. Germline values: CDR1 MNHEY, CDR2 SMNVEV (reference sequence). V was trimmed by 6 bases and J by 3 bases, leaving 12 bases between them. The CDR3 loop reads CASSLKPGYEQYF. In DNA, the CDR3 is TGTGCCAGCAGCTTGAAACCGGGCTACGAGCAGTACTTC.

DNA of the CDR3: TGTGCCAGCACGGGGACAGGGTCAATAGCCAAAAACATTCAGTACTTC. Protein: CASTGTGSIAKNIQYF. The rearrangement uses TRBV25-1 and TRBJ2-4, with 9 bases fitting TRBD1. CDR1 is MGHDK and CDR2 is SYGVNS in the germline V gene. The CDR3 runs to 16 residues. The V gene end was trimmed by 7 bases and the J gene end by 0 bases; junction bases not matched to a gene: 7.

The chain combines TRBV21-1 with TRBJ2-3. TRBV21-1 is labeled a pseudogene. This CDR3 spans 19 amino acids. CDR3 loop: CASSKDGTVGLEPTDTQYF. The CDR3 nucleotides read TGTGCCAGCAGCAAAGACGGGACAGTTGGACTAGAGCCCACAGATACGCAGTATTTT.

V gene TRBV7-5 combines with J gene TRBJ1-2. TRBV7-5 is a listed pseudogene. This CDR3 comprises 14 residues. DNA of the CDR3: TGTGCCAGCAGCTCCTCCCGAGCGGCCTATGGCTACACCTTC. It translates to CASSSSRAAYGYTF.

This rearrangement joins TRBV9 to TRBJ2-3; D gene ambiguous. The V gene lost 3 bases and the J gene lost 2 bases, with 4 bases spanning the gap. Germline V lookup: CDR1 SGDLS, CDR2 YYNGEE. The CDR3 covers 12 residues. The CDR3 coding sequence is TGTGCCAGCAGCGCTAACACAGATACGCAGTATTTT. Translated, it gives CASSANTDTQYF.

This sequence joins TRBV28 and TRBJ1-4; D is undetermined. Germline V lookup: CDR1 MDHEN, CDR2 SYDVKM. V was pared by 4 bases and J by 0 bases, with 3 bases between. The CDR3 has 13 residues. CDR3: CASSSATNEKLFF. CDR3 nucleotide sequence: TGTGCCAGCAGTTCGGCAACTAATGAAAAACTGTTTTTT.

J is TRBJ1-1 and V is TRBV2, with 11 bases fitting TRBD1. Germline V gives CDR1 SNHLY, CDR2 FYNNEI. The ends lost 8 bases at V and 5 bases at J; junction bases unmatched: 10. The CDR3 contains 15 residues. CDR3 in amino acids: CASLRDRGFGTEAFF. The CDR3, as DNA: TGTGCCAGCCTCCGGGACAGGGGGTTTGGTACTGAAGCTTTCTTT.

J is TRBJ1-2 and V is TRBV14; D is ambiguous. Germline assignment: CDR1 SGHDN and CDR2 FVKESK. The length of the CDR3 is 16 residues. Trimming left V 0 bases short and J 4 bases short, with 15 bases between. This CDR3 reads CASSQDIRGLAYGYTF. In nucleotides, the CDR3 is TGTGCCAGCAGCCAAGATATAAGAGGCTTAGCCTATGGCTACACCTTC. Supplemented by reference TRBV14 and TRBJ1-2, the full variable domain reads EAGVTQFPSHSVIEKGQTVTLRCDPISGHDNLYWYRRVMGKEIKFLLHFVKESKQDESGMPNNRFLAERTGGTYSTLKVQPAELEDSGVYFCASSQDIRGLAYGYTFGSGTRLTVV.

J is TRBJ2-2 and V is TRBV7-2; D perhaps matches TRBD1 (5 bases). CDR3 length equals 15 residues. Germline CDR1 is SGHTA and CDR2 is FQGNSA. Trimming shortened V by 4 bases and J by 8 bases, and 17 bases separated the two germline ends. CDR3 loop: CASSSSPTGSGELFF. The DNA for the CDR3 is TGTGCCAGCAGCTCCAGCCCTACAGGTTCGGGGGAGCTGTTTTTT. The variable domain in full, completed from reference TRBV7-2 and TRBJ2-2, reads GAGVSQSPSNKVTEKGKDVELRCDPISGHTALYWYRQSLGQGLEFLIYFQGNSAPDKSGLPSDRFSAERTGGSVSTLTIQRTQQEDSAVYLCASSSSPTGSGELFFGEGSRLTVL.